This passage covers 30 T cell receptor beta chains from one sample sequenced in a study of T cell changes during pregnancy in multiple sclerosis. Libraries were prepared by immunoSEQ multiplex PCR; TCRdb keeps only in-frame clonotypes and omits some of them. The repertoire consists of 50,000 or so clones, with around 95% occurring once and the leading ten covering 5.5% to 7%. The sequencing used CD8+ T cells from peripheral blood mononuclear cells, collected in the first trimester of pregnancy. Receptors were obtained from a female donor with multiple sclerosis, enrolled in a pregnancy study.

The chain couples TRBV13 to TRBJ2-1; possible D gene TRBD2, 5 bases. V was clipped by 2 bases and J by 4 bases, with 6 bases between them. The CDR3 is 13 amino acids. Looked up from germline, CDR1 is PRHDT and CDR2 is FYEKMQ (reference sequence). The CDR3 protein is CASSLPGYNEQFF. The CDR3 nucleotides are TGTGCCAGCAGCTTACCGGGGTACAATGAGCAGTTCTTC.

This clone was found a few times. This chain joins TRBV5-1 and TRBJ1-1, with no clear D. The CDR3 sequence is 12 residues long. Looked up from germline, CDR1 is SGHRS and CDR2 is YFSETQ. Trimming pared 4 bases from V and 0 bases from J, leaving 4 bases between. The CDR3 here is CASSGLNTEAFF. DNA for the CDR3: TGCGCCAGCAGCGGCTTGAACACTGAAGCTTTCTTT.

The chain is built from TRBV5-6 and TRBJ2-7; no reliable D call. CDR3 size: 15 residues. V lost 4 bases and J lost 2, with 16 bases in between. Germline-derived CDR1 and CDR2 are SGHDT and YYEEEE. CDR3 DNA: TGTGCCAGCAGCCCAAGAATTTCCCCTACCTACGAGCAGTACTTC. Translating gives CASSPRISPTYEQYF.

The rearrangement joins TRBV15 to TRBJ1-4, with D tentatively TRBD1 (6 bases). The CDR3 loop spans 13 amino acids. CDR1 is LNHNV, CDR2 YYDKDF, per germline (reference sequence). V lost 6 bases, J lost 8 bases, and 13 bases lay in between. The CDR3 is CATRGQEGEKLFF. The CDR3 nucleotides are TGTGCCACCAGGGGACAAGAGGGCGAAAAACTGTTTTTT.

V gene TRBV7-9 combines with J gene TRBJ2-1; TRBD2 agrees at 15 bases. J gave up 10 bases and V 4 bases, and 11 bases lay outside the gene matches. This CDR3 is 17 amino acids long. Germline-derived CDR1 and CDR2 are SEHNR and FQNEAQ (reference sequence). The CDR3 is CASSSGLAGGPAKEQFF. Written as DNA, the CDR3 is TGTGCCAGCAGCTCGGGACTAGCGGGAGGCCCAGCGAAGGAGCAGTTCTTC.

This CDR3 reads CASSEYRQEGGYEQYF. The CDR3 DNA sequence: TGTGCCAGCAGTGAATATAGGCAGGAGGGAGGCTACGAGCAGTACTTC. The chain combines TRBV6-1 with TRBJ2-7, with D tentatively TRBD2 (6 bases). Germline V gene lookup returns CDR1 MNHNS and CDR2 SASEGT. The CDR3 consists of 16 residues. The ends were cut back, 2 bases at V and 3 bases at J, with 17 bases in the middle.

The genes are TRBV6-1 and TRBJ2-7, with D perhaps matching TRBD1 (6 bases). Germline V lookup: CDR1 MNHNS, CDR2 SASEGT. Trimming shortened V by 2 bases and J by 4 bases, and 15 bases separated the two germline ends. This CDR3 comprises 15 residues. CDR3 bases: TGTGCCAGCAGTGAAAGCAGGGGACCATATTACGAGCAGTACTTC. Translated: CASSESRGPYYEQYF.

The rearrangement joins TRBV11-2 to TRBJ2-1, with 10 bases matching TRBD2. The ends lost 4 bases at V and 8 bases at J; junction bases unmatched: 8. Per the germline V gene, CDR1 is SGHAT and CDR2 is FQNNGV. The CDR3 is 15 residues long. The CDR3 reads CASSSRDSGRYEQFF. Here the CDR3 DNA reads TGTGCCAGCAGCTCCCGGGATAGCGGGAGGTATGAGCAGTTCTTC.

This chain links TRBV25-1 with TRBJ1-2, with D maybe TRBD1 (6 bases). V lost 2 bases, J lost 6 bases, and 13 bases lay in between. Germline CDR1 is MGHDK and CDR2 is SYGVNS. This CDR3 contains 14 residues. The CDR3, as DNA: TGTGCCAGCAGTGAACAGGCTGGGGGCGATGGCTACACCTTC. Translating it yields CASSEQAGGDGYTF.

V and J are TRBV5-4 and TRBJ1-1; 9 bases map to TRBD1. After removal of 3 bases from V and 7 bases from J, the junction contained 4 bases not matched to a gene. In germline, CDR1 is SGHNT, CDR2 YYREEE (reference sequence). This CDR3 spans 13 amino acids. CDR3 loop: CASSSGTGSEAFF. The CDR3 nucleotides are TGTGCCAGCAGCTCGGGGACAGGGAGTGAAGCTTTCTTT.

The chain is built from TRBV9 and TRBJ2-1; TRBD2 might be the D (6 bases). The CDR3 spans 18 residues. V gave up 3 bases and J gave up 2 bases, with 21 bases separating them. Germline CDR1 SGDLS, CDR2 YYNGEE. The CDR3 sequence: CASSGTTGREPPYNEQFF. CDR3 sequence (DNA): TGTGCCAGCAGCGGGACGACGGGGCGGGAACCCCCCTACAATGAGCAGTTCTTC.

This clone has only a few counts. This chain links TRBV7-9 with TRBJ1-1; TRBD1 matches at 7 bases. V lost 2 bases and J lost 5; bases outside the gene matches: 20. This CDR3 is 19 amino acids long. In germline, CDR1 is SEHNR, CDR2 FQNEAQ (reference sequence). The CDR3, as DNA: TGTGCCAGCAGCTTAAGTTCCGTTCAGGGGGTTAAGGGTTGGACTGAAGCTTTCTTT. Translating gives CASSLSSVQGVKGWTEAFF.

The chain couples TRBV7-2 to TRBJ2-7; D ambiguous. CDR1 is SGHTA and CDR2 is FQGNSA in the germline V gene. V lost 6 bases and J lost 0, with 6 bases in between. This CDR3 is built from 12 residues. This CDR3 reads CASSPSSYEQYF. Written as DNA, the CDR3 is TGTGCCAGCAGTCCCAGCTCCTACGAGCAGTACTTC.

This clone showed up just once. The chain couples TRBV9 to TRBJ2-1; D gene ambiguous. The V gene's germline CDR1 is SGDLS and CDR2 YYNGEE. The ends were cut back, 7 bases at V and 0 bases at J, with 11 bases in the middle. This CDR3 spans 14 amino acids. The CDR3 nucleotides read TGTGCCAGCGGAGACCCCCGCTCCTACAATGAGCAGTTCTTC. Translated: CASGDPRSYNEQFF.

The chain links TRBV11-1 to TRBJ2-2; TRBD2 matches at 7 bases. V lost 2 bases and J lost 6; bases outside the gene matches: 9. The germline V gene has CDR1 SGHAT and CDR2 FQDESV (reference sequence). The CDR3 runs to 16 residues. DNA for the CDR3: TGTGCCAGCAGCTTAAGGTCAGCGGGGCCCCCCGGGGAGCTGTTTTTT. Translated: CASSLRSAGPPGELFF.

V gene TRBV27 combines with J gene TRBJ2-7; D remains unclear. This CDR3 contains 13 residues. Germline V lookup: CDR1 MNHEY, CDR2 SMNVEV (reference sequence). Between the trimmed V and J ends, which lost 3 bases and 4 bases, there was a span of 10 bases. In DNA, the CDR3 is TGTGCCAGCAGTTTCGCGGCAGCTTACGAGCAGTACTTC. Its translation is CASSFAAAYEQYF.

This clone was detected only once. This sequence joins TRBV27 and TRBJ1-1, with TRBD1 matching 8 bases. Germline V gives CDR1 MNHEY, CDR2 SMNVEV (reference sequence). CDR3 length: 12 residues. Trimming at V came to 2 bases and at J to 8 bases, leaving 1 base not matched to a gene. The CDR3 protein is CASSLTGGEAFF. CDR3 bases: TGTGCCAGCAGTTTAACAGGGGGGGAAGCTTTCTTT.

The chain recombines TRBV13 with TRBJ1-1, with a weak D call TRBD1 (5 bases). The CDR3 consists of 15 residues. The V gene's germline CDR1 is PRHDT and CDR2 FYEKMQ (reference sequence). V was pared by 1 base and J by 4 bases, with 13 bases between. The CDR3 loop reads CASSLERGLATEAFF. CDR3 nucleotide sequence: TGTGCCAGCAGCTTAGAAAGGGGTTTGGCCACTGAAGCTTTCTTT.

This chain uses TRBV7-9 with TRBJ2-3, with 13 bases fitting TRBD2. The CDR3 spans 19 residues. Losses at the gene ends were 4 bases for V and 0 bases for J; bases not matched to a gene: 10. The germline V gene encodes CDR1 SEHNR and CDR2 FQNEAQ (reference sequence). This CDR3 reads CASSSLRLAGGQSTDTQYF. The CDR3 nucleotides are TGTGCCAGCAGCTCACTACGACTAGCGGGAGGACAGAGCACAGATACGCAGTATTTT.

In its sample, this clone was seen once. The rearrangement links TRBV5-1 to TRBJ2-3; 10 bases align to TRBD2. Trimming cost V 0 bases and J 0 bases; bases outside gene matches: 10. This CDR3 spans 19 amino acids. Germline loops: CDR1 SGHRS, CDR2 YFSETQ. The DNA of the CDR3 is TGCGCCAGCAGCTTGGCTTTAGCGGGAGGCCCTACTAGCACAGATACGCAGTATTTT. Residues: CASSLALAGGPTSTDTQYF.

This rearrangement joins TRBV19 to TRBJ2-3; D gene unclear. The germline V gene encodes CDR1 LNHDA and CDR2 SQIVND (reference sequence). The V and J ends lost 7 bases and 6 bases respectively, with 8 bases between them. This CDR3 has 11 residues. The CDR3 region has the DNA TGTGCCAGTACAAATCAGGATACGCAGTATTTT. Amino acids: CASTNQDTQYF.

The V and J genes are TRBV4-1 and TRBJ2-7; TRBD2 aligns across 11 bases. This CDR3 spans 17 amino acids. Germline V CDR1 and CDR2: MGHRA, YSYEKL. After removal of 2 bases from V and 2 bases from J, the junction contained 8 bases not matched to a gene. The CDR3 DNA reads as TGCGCCAGCAGCCAAAACTCCGGACTAGCGGGCGCCTACGAGCAGTACTTC. Encoded protein: CASSQNSGLAGAYEQYF.

The chain uses TRBV28 and TRBJ1-2; 7 bases line up with TRBD1. With V trimmed by 5 bases and J by 4 bases, 10 bases remained unmatched. Germline CDR1 reads MDHEN; CDR2 reads SYDVKM. CDR3 length: 15 amino acids. The CDR3 region has the DNA TGTGCCAGCAGTCCTGCCTCGACAGGGACCTATGGCTACACCTTC. Its protein product is CASSPASTGTYGYTF.

The V call is TRBV4-3, the J call TRBJ1-2; 7 positions match TRBD1. Germline V gene lookup returns CDR1 LGHNA and CDR2 YSLEER. V gave up 1 base and J gave up 4 bases; unmatched junction bases: 6. This CDR3 comprises 15 residues. The CDR3, as DNA: TGCGCCAGCAGCCAAGGCGCCGGGACAGCCTATGGCTACACCTTC. This translates into CASSQGAGTAYGYTF.

The V and J genes are TRBV7-9 and TRBJ1-4; D might be TRBD1 (5 bases). Trimming pared 4 bases from V and 2 bases from J, leaving 14 bases between. This CDR3 spans 16 amino acids. Germline CDR1 SEHNR, CDR2 FQNEAQ (reference sequence). The CDR3 DNA follows: TGTGCCAGCAGCTCCTCCCAAGGGGCGACTAATGAAAAACTGTTTTTT. This encodes CASSSSQGATNEKLFF.

This chain connects TRBV9 to TRBJ2-7; TRBD1 is a possible D gene (6 bases). Trimming pared 4 bases from V and 6 bases from J, leaving 17 bases between. Germline-derived CDR1 and CDR2 are SGDLS and YYNGEE. The CDR3 consists of 14 residues. The CDR3 bases are TGTGCCAGCAGCCCACGGGACAAATTATCCGAGCAGTACTTC. Amino acid sequence: CASSPRDKLSEQYF.

The chain employs TRBV29-1 and TRBJ1-1; 9 positions agree with TRBD1. Germline assignment: CDR1 SQVTM and CDR2 ANQGSEA. V lost 4 bases, J lost 6 bases, and 0 bases stayed unmatched. The CDR3 has 11 residues. DNA of the CDR3: TGCAGCGTTGGACAGGGGGCTGAAGCTTTCTTT. It specifies CSVGQGAEAFF.

This clone was seen only once. This rearrangement joins TRBV6-1 to TRBJ2-7; D remains unclear. Germline CDR1 is MNHNS and CDR2 is SASEGT. Between the trimmed V and J ends, which lost 8 bases and 4 bases, there was a span of 12 bases. The CDR3 spans 12 residues. CDR3 DNA sequence: TGTGCCAGCGACGGAGACTCATACGAGCAGTACTTC. This sequence encodes CASDGDSYEQYF.

This rearrangement joins TRBV7-2 to TRBJ2-1, with a weak D call TRBD2 (5 bases). Germline CDR1 is SGHTA and CDR2 is FQGNSA. Trimming cost V 10 bases and J 4 bases, with 20 bases left between them. The CDR3 totals 15 residues. Here the CDR3 reads CATKDPDGKYNEQFF. The CDR3, as DNA: TGTGCCACCAAAGACCCTGACGGGAAGTACAATGAGCAGTTCTTC. Full variable domain (outside the CDR3, taken from reference TRBV7-2 and TRBJ2-1): GAGVSQSPSNKVTEKGKDVELRCDPISGHTALYWYRQSLGQGLEFLIYFQGNSAPDKSGLPSDRFSAERTGGSVSTLTIQRTQQEDSAVYLCATKDPDGKYNEQFFGPGTRLTVL.

The V gene is TRBV6-5, the J gene TRBJ2-2; a possible D gene is TRBD1 (6 bases). Trimming left V 5 bases short and J 1 base short, with 8 bases between. The length of the CDR3 is 14 residues. CDR1 is MNHEY and CDR2 is SVGAGI in the germline V gene. The CDR3 region is CASSPQGNTGELFF. The CDR3 coding sequence is TGTGCCAGCAGTCCACAGGGGAACACCGGGGAGCTGTTTTTT.